The source of this T cell receptor beta chain is a study of T cell responses to AZD1222 COVID-19 vaccine. V gave up 4 bases and J gave up 3 bases; unmatched junction bases: 1. Germline loops: CDR1 MGHRA, CDR2 YSYEKL. The CDR3 loop spans 14 amino acids. The sample holds one count of this clone. Sequencing was performed with immunoSEQ multiplex PCR; in TCRdb, only in-frame clones are kept and a portion is missing. The sample contains over 120,000 clones, 85% to 95% of which appear only once. The chain couples TRBV4-1 to TRBJ2-3; 10 bases are a match to TRBD1. The input for sequencing was peripheral blood, taken on day 0 of AZD1222 vaccination. This receptor was identified in an adult in good health. The CDR3 here is CASSPGQGTDTQYF. The CDR3 nucleotides are TGCGCCAGCAGCCCGGGACAGGGGACAGATACGCAGTATTTT.